These 2 T cell receptor beta chains were sequenced from one sample in a study of shared clonotypes between healthy human individuals. This table comes from immunoSEQ multiplex PCR, and its TCRdb copy is limited to in-frame clones, with some not included. The sample gives some 630,000 clones, around 72% of which show up once; approximately 1.8% is in the top ten. Input material: memory CD4+ T cells sorted from blood. Documented subset: CD45RA-negative fraction. These receptors were obtained from a woman between 25 and 40 years old in good health.

The DNA for the CDR3 is TGTGCCAGCAGCCAACAGACAGGGTCTAATAATCAGCCCCAGCATTTT. It is translated as CASSQQTGSNNQPQHF. The V call is TRBV5-4, the J call TRBJ1-5, with 7 nucleotides matching TRBD1. Losses at the gene ends were 4 bases for V and 4 bases for J; bases not matched to a gene: 11. The CDR3 spans 16 residues. Germline CDR1 and CDR2: SGHNT and YYREEE (reference sequence).

J is TRBJ1-2 and V is TRBV6-1; 8 nucleotides agree with TRBD1. Losses at the gene ends were 5 bases for V and 8 bases for J; bases not matched to a gene: 7. This CDR3 has 13 residues. Germline V lookup: CDR1 MNHNS, CDR2 SASEGT. The CDR3 here is CASSHLDRGGYTF. Here the CDR3 DNA reads TGTGCCAGCAGTCATTTAGACAGGGGAGGCTACACCTTC.